One TCR beta chain is described in this entry. The antigen is unknown. These data belong to a study of T cell responses to AZD1222 COVID-19 vaccine. V gave up 3 bases and J gave up 5 bases, with 11 bases separating them. CDR1 is SGHRS and CDR2 is YFSETQ in the germline V gene. The CDR3 consists of 13 residues. Here immunoSEQ multiplex PCR was the method, and the copy in TCRdb shows in-frame clones only, minus some. The sample includes 180,000 or so clones, approximately 95% of them seen just once. Study-level results: The donors showed a predominance of white British ancestry and of females, with possible underestimation of clonal diversity.

V is TRBV5-1 and J is TRBJ1-1; possible D gene TRBD1, 6 bases. The source of this sequence is an adult in good health. Specimen: peripheral blood, collected on day 0 of AZD1222 vaccination. The CDR3 protein is CASSWDQGTEAFF. CDR3 DNA sequence: TGCGCCAGCAGCTGGGACCAGGGGACTGAAGCTTTCTTT.